Below are 19 T cell receptor beta chains sequenced from a single sample in a study of PD-L1 blockade in urothelial cancer (dated by TCRdb to 2016 to 2017). The meaning of the sample's time point label: pretreatment peripheral blood. Libraries were built with the immunoSEQ multiplex PCR assay. TCRdb provides this immuneACCESS table in a form limited to in-frame rearrangements. Some clones are lacking; in checked studies, under half of them reflect an unresolved V gene, and why the rest are absent is not known. The sample table holds about 95,000 clones, of which roughly 89% were seen once. Around 1.5% of the sample is held by the ten biggest clonotypes. Here the sequenced sample was PBMCs, taken around atezolizumab (anti-PD-L1) treatment. Receptors originate from a man in his sixties with urothelial cancer.

The chain carries TRBV5-1 and TRBJ2-1; TRBD1 might be the D (6 bases). The V end lost 0 bases, the J end lost 4 bases, and 14 bases lay between the germline ends. The germline CDR1 and CDR2 sequences are SGHRS and YFSETQ. The CDR3 spans 16 residues. The CDR3 spells CASSLGGRSVYNEQFF. CDR3 in DNA: TGCGCCAGCAGCTTGGGGGGGCGGTCTGTTTACAATGAGCAGTTCTTC.

The chain combines TRBV5-5 with TRBJ2-7; 7 bases agree with TRBD1. The V segment lost 0 bases and the J segment 4 bases; nucleotides outside the gene matches: 7. In germline, CDR1 is SGHKS, CDR2 YYEKEE (reference sequence). This CDR3 comprises 15 residues. This CDR3 reads CASSLGRGPSYEQYF. The CDR3 nucleotides are TGTGCCAGCAGCTTGGGAAGGGGGCCTAGTTACGAGCAGTACTTC.

The chain has TRBV2 and TRBJ2-3; TRBD2 matches 8 bases. The CDR3 contains 15 residues. Germline CDR1 reads SNHLY; CDR2 reads FYNNEI. J lost 2 bases, V lost 2 bases, and 3 bases had no gene match. CDR3 amino acids: CASSERTSFTDTQYF. DNA for the CDR3: TGTGCCAGCAGTGAAAGGACTAGCTTCACAGATACGCAGTATTTT.

The CDR3 nucleotides read TGTGCCAGCAGCCAACTTCAGGGGGATTCTAACTATGGCTACACCTTC. It yields the protein CASSQLQGDSNYGYTF. This chain joins TRBV4-2 and TRBJ1-2; the match to TRBD1 covers 7 bases. Germline CDR1 is LGHNA and CDR2 is YNFKEQ. The V gene end was trimmed by 2 bases and the J gene end by 0 bases; junction bases not matched to a gene: 6. This CDR3 has 16 residues.

The gene calls are TRBV7-2 and TRBJ2-7; the match to TRBD1 covers 9 bases. Losses at the gene ends were 5 bases for V and 2 bases for J; bases not matched to a gene: 10. From germline, CDR1 is SGHTA and CDR2 FQGNSA. This CDR3 contains 16 residues. CDR3 sequence: CASSQGWDRVAYEQYF. The CDR3 coding sequence is TGTGCCAGCAGCCAGGGGTGGGACAGGGTAGCCTACGAGCAGTACTTC.

The rearrangement uses TRBV2 and TRBJ2-5; maybe TRBD1 (6 bases). Germline V gene lookup returns CDR1 SNHLY and CDR2 FYNNEI. This CDR3 region has 12 residues. V lost 5 bases to trimming and J lost 4 bases, with 8 bases between them. The CDR3 bases are TGTGCCAGCAGTCGGACAGCAGAGACCCAGTACTTC. Translated: CASSRTAETQYF.

The chain couples TRBV5-1 to TRBJ1-4, with TRBD1 matching 11 bases. The junction had 8 bases not matched to a gene; V was cut back by 4 bases and J by 6 bases. The germline CDR1 and CDR2 sequences are SGHRS and YFSETQ. CDR3 length: 16 residues. Here the CDR3 reads CASSHRTGGGYEKLFF. CDR3 nucleotide sequence: TGCGCCAGCAGCCACCGGACAGGGGGCGGTTATGAAAAACTGTTTTTT.

The gene calls are TRBV7-2 and TRBJ2-1, with 10 nucleotides matching TRBD2. In germline, CDR1 is SGHTA, CDR2 FQGNSA. The CDR3 length is 14 residues. The V gene end was trimmed by 5 bases and the J gene end by 6 bases; junction bases not matched to a gene: 4. CDR3 DNA: TGTGCCAGCAGCCTTAGCGGGGGGCTCAATGAGCAGTTCTTC. Translated: CASSLSGGLNEQFF. The variable domain in full, with the rest retrieved from reference TRBV7-2 and TRBJ2-1, is GAGVSQSPSNKVTEKGKDVELRCDPISGHTALYWYRQSLGQGLEFLIYFQGNSAPDKSGLPSDRFSAERTGGSVSTLTIQRTQQEDSAVYLCASSLSGGLNEQFFGPGTRLTVL.

The CDR3 reads CASSGPGQSTDTQYF. In DNA, the CDR3 is TGTGCCAGCAGTGGACCGGGACAAAGCACAGATACGCAGTATTTT. The chain has TRBV6-6 and TRBJ2-3, with D tentatively TRBD1 (6 bases). Germline CDR1 and CDR2: MNHNY and SVGAGI (reference sequence). The CDR3 extends over 15 amino acids. V lost 5 bases and J lost 0, with 12 bases in between.

This clone was recorded once. The chain employs TRBV6-1 and TRBJ2-1; D unclear. Germline assignment: CDR1 MNHNS and CDR2 SASEGT. Deletions cut 6 bases from V and 6 bases from J, with 6 bases between. The CDR3 is made up of 11 amino acids. DNA for the CDR3: TGTGCCAGCAGCCCCCTCAATGAGCAGTTCTTC. Translated: CASSPLNEQFF.

The chain uses TRBV5-1 and TRBJ2-1; D not resolved. The CDR3 runs to 12 residues. Germline V gives CDR1 SGHRS, CDR2 YFSETQ. Trimming pared 0 bases from V and 6 bases from J, leaving 4 bases between. The CDR3 region has the DNA TGCGCCAGCAGCTTGGACGGCAATGAGCAGTTCTTC. Protein: CASSLDGNEQFF.

This CDR3 is CASSEARASGSGRDTQYF. The CDR3 region has the DNA TGTGCCAGCAGTGAAGCGCGGGCAAGCGGGAGTGGAAGGGATACGCAGTATTTT. The chain carries TRBV6-1 and TRBJ2-3; 8 bases fit TRBD2. Trimming removed 0 bases from V and 6 bases from J; junction bases left unmatched: 14. CDR1 is MNHNS, CDR2 SASEGT, per germline. The CDR3 sequence is 18 residues long.

This chain uses TRBV4-3 with TRBJ2-1; 9 bases are shared with TRBD2. The CDR3 is 17 residues long. Germline V lookup: CDR1 LGHNA, CDR2 YSLEER. The J segment lost 0 bases and the V segment lost 3 bases, leaving 6 bases of the junction unmatched. The CDR3 protein is CASSQAFSGSSYNEQFF. CDR3 sequence (DNA): TGCGCCAGCAGCCAGGCCTTTAGCGGGAGCTCCTACAATGAGCAGTTCTTC.

This clone is medium-sized by share. The chain carries TRBV7-9 and TRBJ1-6; 9 nucleotides line up with TRBD1. The CDR3 is made up of 14 amino acids. V dropped 3 bases and J dropped 8; count of bases not matched to a gene: 2. Germline loops: CDR1 SEHNR, CDR2 FQNEAQ (reference sequence). The CDR3 nucleotides are TGTGCCAGCAGCTTTAGGGACAGGGATTCACCCCTCCACTTT. It specifies CASSFRDRDSPLHF. Together with reference TRBV7-9 and TRBJ1-6, the CDR3 gives the full variable domain: DTGVSQNPRHKITKRGQNVTFRCDPISEHNRLYWYRQTLGQGPEFLTYFQNEAQLEKSRLLSDRFSAERPKGSFSTLEIQRTEQGDSAMYLCASSFRDRDSPLHFGNGTRLTVT.

V gene TRBV30 combines with J gene TRBJ1-6, with D unclear. The length of the CDR3 is 15 residues. Between the trimmed V and J ends, which lost 4 bases and 0 bases, there was a span of 10 bases. CDR1 is GTSNPN and CDR2 is SVGIG in the germline V gene (reference sequence). CDR3 region: CAWNGPSSYNSPLHF. Here the CDR3 DNA reads TGTGCCTGGAACGGTCCGAGCTCCTATAATTCACCCCTCCACTTT. The variable domain in full, completed from reference TRBV30 and TRBJ1-6, reads SQTIHQWPATLVQPVGSPLSLECTVEGTSNPNLYWYRQAAGRGLQLLFYSVGIGQISSEVPQNLSASRPQDRQFILSSKKLLLSDSGFYLCAWNGPSSYNSPLHFGNGTRLTVT.

This chain links TRBV18 with TRBJ1-6, with 7 nucleotides matching TRBD1. The germline V gene has CDR1 KGHSH and CDR2 LQKENI. The CDR3 runs to 16 residues. After removal of 3 bases from V and 5 bases from J, the junction contained 7 bases not matched to a gene. The CDR3, as DNA: TGTGCCAGCTCACCTACCTCGGGACAGAATAATTCACCCCTCCACTTT. Translating gives CASSPTSGQNNSPLHF. The full variable domain, its missing parts supplied by reference TRBV18 and TRBJ1-6, is NAGVMQNPRHLVRRRGQEARLRCSPMKGHSHVYWYRQLPEEGLKFMVYLQKENIIDESGMPKERFSAEFPKEGPSILRIQQVVRGDSAAYFCASSPTSGQNNSPLHFGNGTRLTVT.

The chain has TRBV9 and TRBJ1-1; D gene unclear. Germline loops: CDR1 SGDLS, CDR2 YYNGEE. The CDR3 has 15 residues. V was shortened by 3 bases and J by 1 base, with 13 bases between the two germline ends. The CDR3 protein is CASSAQAQWNTEAFF. CDR3 DNA sequence: TGTGCCAGCAGCGCCCAGGCACAGTGGAACACTGAAGCTTTCTTT.

The gene calls are TRBV6-5 and TRBJ1-3; D uncertain. The CDR3 sequence is 12 residues long. Germline V gene sequence: CDR1 MNHEY, CDR2 SVGAGI. V dropped 6 bases and J dropped 6 bases, with 9 bases sitting between them. The CDR3 coding sequence is TGTGCCAGCAGAACAGTGGAAAACACCATATATTTT. Translated: CASRTVENTIYF.

The table lists this clone with a few counts. J is TRBJ2-1 and V is TRBV29-1; D is ambiguous. V was clipped by 4 bases and J by 12 bases, with 13 bases between them. Germline assignment: CDR1 SQVTM and CDR2 ANQGSEA. The CDR3 is 11 amino acids. The CDR3 spells CSVGETLRQFF. Here the CDR3 DNA reads TGCAGCGTTGGCGAGACTCTGAGGCAGTTCTTC.